The present T cell receptor (beta chain) was sequenced within a study of OX40 agonist ivuxolimab in advanced cancers. Study overall: Across the patients, intravenous ivuxolimab was delivered every 2 weeks at 0.01 to 10 mg/kg.

Regarding the study as a whole: No determination was made of the antigen specificity of the expanded peripheral T cells.

Points on this clone: Its specificity is unknown.

At cycle 4 day 1, cycle 7 day 1, and baseline, blood was sampled. TCRdb's copy holds only in-frame clones and misses some; the assay was immunoSEQ multiplex PCR. The table lists tens of thousands of clones, 70% to 90% of them singletons. The material sequenced was CD4+ or CD8+ T cells sorted from blood, taken in a trial of the OX40 agonist ivuxolimab. The sequence was collected from an adult with an advanced solid tumor such as melanoma, head and neck, liver or kidney cancer.

CDR3 amino acids: CASSANRGRDYGYTF. In DNA, the CDR3 is TGCGCCAGCAGCGCGAACAGGGGTCGTGACTATGGCTACACCTTC. This sequence joins TRBV5-1 and TRBJ1-2; 7 positions agree with TRBD1. CDR3 size: 15 residues. Germline V gene sequence: CDR1 SGHRS, CDR2 YFSETQ. V was clipped by 4 bases and J by 3 bases; unmatched bases: 9. The complete variable domain, with remaining parts taken from reference TRBV5-1 and TRBJ1-2, reads KAGVTQTPRYLIKTRGQQVTLSCSPISGHRSVSWYQQTPGQGLQFLFEYFSETQRNKGNFPGRFSGRQFSNSRSEMNVSTLELGDSALYLCASSANRGRDYGYTFGSGTRLTVV.